Sequencing of this T cell receptor beta chain was carried out in a study of blood T cells in healthy people across ages. V lost 5 bases and J lost 5; bases outside the gene matches: 10. CDR1 and CDR2 (germline): SEHNR, FQNEAQ (reference sequence). The CDR3 spans 16 residues. With a J-beta primer mix and a sample-barcoded 5' primer, a second PCR ran about 7 to 12 cycles. TCRdb called the 5' RACE reads again in MiXCR, with one record for every CDR3 protein. The table records around 1.5 million distinct CDR3 sequences, roughly 32% of them present only once. All donors came from Russia, were Caucasian and healthy, and spanned ages roughly 6 to 95. Study results and caveats: Estimated diversity that came from one million T cells was considered an underestimate. Strong correlation was found linking TCR beta diversity to naive T cell percentage. Long-lived donors had more naive CD4+ cells and higher diversity than aged donors.

As to this clonotype: Its target is not known.

The source material was blood. This chain connects TRBV7-9 to TRBJ2-5; 11 nucleotides align to TRBD2. This TCR derives from a woman between 25 and 40 years old in good health. The chain's CDR3 is CASSPYTSGRSETQYF. The CDR3 DNA is TGTGCCAGCAGCCCCTATACTAGCGGGAGATCCGAGACCCAGTACTTC.